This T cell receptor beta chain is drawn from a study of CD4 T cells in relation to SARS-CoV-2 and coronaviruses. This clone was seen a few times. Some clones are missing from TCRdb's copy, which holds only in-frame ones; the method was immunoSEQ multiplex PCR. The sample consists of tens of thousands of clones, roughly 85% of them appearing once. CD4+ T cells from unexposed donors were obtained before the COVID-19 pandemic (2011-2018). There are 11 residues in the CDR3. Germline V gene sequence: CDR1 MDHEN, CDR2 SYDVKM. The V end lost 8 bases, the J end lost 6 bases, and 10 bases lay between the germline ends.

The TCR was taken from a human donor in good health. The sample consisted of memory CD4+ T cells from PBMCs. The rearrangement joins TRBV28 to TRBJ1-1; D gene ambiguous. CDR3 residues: CASGRRPEAFF. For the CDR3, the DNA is TGTGCCAGCGGCCGTAGACCTGAAGCTTTCTTT.